This T cell receptor beta chain was sequenced in a study of T cells in Graves' hyperthyroidism and ophthalmopathy. Overall study: Peripheral blood was acquired at first diagnosis, ahead of any therapy whatsoever.

The V segment lost 2 bases and the J segment 6 bases; nucleotides outside the gene matches: 7. Germline lookup yields CDR1 ENHRY and CDR2 SYGVKD. The CDR3 consists of 15 residues. Note on this clonotype: The antigen remains unidentified.

The study's findings and limits: Prediction of ophthalmopathy progression came a median around 6 months pre-onset.

In patients aged 18 to 65, hyperthyroidism was newly diagnosed, with duration under 2 months. Researchers amplified the TCR beta CDR3 regions from RNA transcripts. First-round RT-PCR with HTBI primers amplified the TCR CDR3 region. TCRdb reanalysed the multiplex PCR reads using MiXCR and keeps one entry per CDR3 protein. The sample lists approximately 520,000 distinct CDR3 sequences; roughly 20% were seen once. This sequence originates from a man younger than 35 with Graves' hyperthyroidism. The gene calls are TRBV10-3 and TRBJ1-2; TRBD1 matches 9 bases. Sequenced sample: blood. CDR3 bases: TGTGCCATCAGTGAGAGGACCGGGACAGGGAATGGCTACACCTTC. This gives the protein CAISERTGTGNGYTF.